This is a list of T cell receptor beta chains from one sample in a study of blood T cell repertoires in COVID-19. Libraries were prepared by immunoSEQ multiplex PCR; TCRdb keeps only in-frame clonotypes and omits some of them. The sample carries roughly 220,000 clones, 80% to 90% recorded once. Specimen: PBMCs or T cells enriched from blood (not recorded which). The receptors originated from a woman under 30 in a cohort exposed to, infected with or recovered from COVID-19 (not recorded which). Both conserved end residues are part of each CDR3. The D gene is left open where the match is weak. The size of a clone is reported for some rows only, either as once, few or many, or as a class for expanded clones.

TRBV11-3	TRBJ2-7	.	.	CASSLREQGEQYF	TGTGCCAGCAGCTTAAGGGAACAGGGCGAGCAGTACTTC
TRBV28	TRBJ2-7	.	TRBD1	CASSGTGRGQAYEQYF	TGTGCCAGCAGTGGTACAGGCAGGGGGCAGGCCTACGAGCAGTACTTC
TRBV24-1	TRBJ2-1	.	.	CATSDLLWRQFF	TGTGCCACCAGTGATCTCCTTTGGAGACAGTTCTTC
TRBV5-5	TRBJ1-5	once	.	CASSRLGEPQHF	TGTGCCAGCAGCAGATTAGGAGAGCCCCAGCATTTT
TRBV29-1	TRBJ1-2	.	.	CSVDQRGTSPYGYTF	TGCAGCGTTGACCAAAGGGGCACAAGCCCATATGGCTACACCTTC
TRBV28	TRBJ2-5	once	.	CASSSHLWLGLQETQYF	TGTGCCAGCAGTTCCCATCTTTGGTTGGGGCTACAAGAGACCCAGTACTTC
TRBV29-1	TRBJ1-2	once	.	CSVGIPVLSGYTF	TGCAGCGTTGGAATCCCAGTCCTCTCTGGCTACACCTTC
TRBV6-5	TRBJ1-1	.	.	CASSYSGGNTEAFF	TGTGCCAGCAGTTACTCAGGGGGGAACACTGAAGCTTTCTTT
TRBV6-6	TRBJ2-1	.	TRBD2	CASSYSTSWGNEQFF	TGTGCCAGCAGTTACTCGACTAGCTGGGGAAATGAGCAGTTCTTC
TRBV6-5	TRBJ2-5	.	.	CASGDTQETQYF	TGTGCCAGCGGCGACACCCAAGAGACCCAGTACTTC
TRBV28	TRBJ2-7	.	TRBD1	CASSVSSGQSPSYEQYF	TGTGCCAGCAGTGTCTCATCGGGACAGAGCCCCTCCTACGAGCAGTACTTC
TRBV5-4	TRBJ2-5	.	TRBD1	CASSFRGRKETQYF	TGTGCCAGCAGCTTCAGGGGGCGCAAAGAGACCCAGTACTTC
TRBV7-6	TRBJ2-1	.	TRBD2	CASSHLAGVYNEQFF	TGTGCCAGCAGCCATCTAGCGGGAGTTTACAATGAGCAGTTCTTC
TRBV6-5	TRBJ1-2	once	TRBD1	CASRRDREVNYGYTF	TGTGCCAGCAGACGGGACAGGGAAGTCAACTATGGCTACACCTTC
TRBV28	TRBJ2-1	.	TRBD2	CASSSLAGGQDEQFF	TGTGCCAGCAGTTCCTTAGCGGGGGGCCAAGATGAGCAGTTCTTC
TRBV3-1/TRBV3-2	TRBJ2-7	.	TRBD2	CASSGGTSGSYEQYF	TGTGCCAGCAGCGGGGGGACTAGCGGTTCCTACGAGCAGTACTTC
TRBV27	TRBJ1-6	once	.	CASSLSEGNSPLHF	TGTGCCAGCAGTTTAAGCGAGGGAAATTCACCCCTCCACTTT
TRBV18	TRBJ2-6	.	TRBD1	CASSRGQGSSGANVLTF	TGTGCCAGCTCACGGGGACAGGGCTCCTCTGGGGCCAACGTCCTGACTTTC
TRBV28	TRBJ1-4	.	TRBD1	CASKDRGREKLFF	TGTGCCAGCAAAGACAGGGGTCGAGAAAAACTGTTTTTT
TRBV9	TRBJ2-7	.	.	CASSVSVTGEQYF	TGTGCCAGCAGCGTATCAGTAACGGGCGAGCAGTACTTC
TRBV5-4	TRBJ2-2	.	.	CATLTNTGELFF	TGTGCCACTTTGACTAACACCGGGGAGCTGTTTTTT
TRBV11-2	TRBJ1-2	.	TRBD1	CASSPSQGAQLTF	TGTGCCAGCAGCCCTTCCCAGGGGGCGCAGCTCACCTTC
TRBV14	TRBJ2-7	.	TRBD1	CASSQFDDRAGEQYF	TGTGCCAGCAGCCAGTTCGATGACAGGGCGGGCGAGCAGTACTTC
TRBV5-1	TRBJ2-1	once	TRBD2	CASTLEGLAPNEQFF	TGCGCCAGCACTCTCGAGGGACTAGCGCCCAATGAGCAGTTCTTC
TRBV19	TRBJ2-1	.	.	CASSIGLADNEQFF	TGTGCCAGTAGTATAGGTCTGGCCGACAATGAGCAGTTCTTC
TRBV18	TRBJ1-2	.	.	CASSPNGHTNYGYTF	TGTGCCAGCTCACCCAACGGACACACAAACTATGGCTACACCTTC
TRBV28	TRBJ2-7	.	TRBD1	CASISRGYNYEQYF	TGTGCCAGCATCAGCAGGGGGTACAACTACGAGCAGTACTTC
TRBV19	TRBJ2-3	few	.	CASSIDRNGFNTDTQYF	TGTGCCAGTAGTATAGATCGTAACGGGTTTAACACAGATACGCAGTATTTT
TRBV7-2	TRBJ1-2	.	.	CARRGFGSDGYTF	TGTGCCAGACGGGGGTTCGGTTCTGATGGCTACACCTTC
TRBV5-1	TRBJ2-2	.	.	CASSSGPDRTGELFF	TGCGCCAGCAGCTCCGGCCCCGACAGGACCGGGGAGCTGTTTTTT
TRBV28	TRBJ2-1	.	.	CASSSGGSETNEQFF	TGTGCCAGCAGTTCAGGGGGGAGTGAGACGAATGAGCAGTTCTTC
TRBV5-4	TRBJ2-7	.	.	CASSRRDSSYEQYF	TGTGCCAGCAGCAGAAGGGACTCCTCCTACGAGCAGTACTTC
TRBV7-9	TRBJ1-2	.	.	CASSPGQNYYGYTF	TGTGCCAGCAGCCCAGGACAGAACTACTATGGCTACACCTTC
TRBV3-1/TRBV3-2	TRBJ1-2	once	.	CASSQRGGDGYTF	TGTGCCAGCAGCCAAAGGGGCGGGGATGGCTACACCTTC
TRBV5-8	TRBJ1-5	many	TRBD1	CASSKGQQHNQPQHF	TGTGCCAGCAGCAAGGGACAGCAGCACAATCAGCCCCAGCATTTT
TRBV5-6	TRBJ2-3	.	TRBD2	CASSLATSGSTVADTQYF	TGTGCCAGCAGCTTGGCCACTAGCGGGAGTACTGTGGCAGATACGCAGTATTTT
TRBV19	TRBJ1-5	.	.	CASSIQTGKNQPQHF	TGTGCCAGTAGTATTCAGACAGGTAAAAATCAGCCCCAGCATTTT
TRBV2	TRBJ1-2	.	.	CASRREKGGYTF	TGTGCCAGCAGAAGGGAGAAGGGTGGCTACACCTTC
TRBV7-2	TRBJ2-3	.	TRBD2	CASSLQGLNTDTQYF	TGTGCCAGCAGCTTACAGGGACTAAACACAGATACGCAGTATTTT
TRBV10-1	TRBJ2-3	.	.	CASSGEYGRGSTDTQYF	TGCGCCAGCAGCGGCGAGTACGGACGGGGTAGCACAGATACGCAGTATTTT
TRBV7-9	TRBJ1-5	.	.	CASSKYGAGRDQPQHF	TGTGCCAGCAGCAAATACGGCGCAGGGCGCGATCAGCCCCAGCATTTT
TRBV9	TRBJ1-1	.	.	CASSASETPTEAFF	TGTGCCAGCAGCGCCAGCGAGACCCCCACTGAAGCTTTCTTT
TRBV6-7	TRBJ2-5	once	.	CASSYSEDRQETQYF	TGTGCCAGCAGTTACTCAGAGGACAGACAAGAGACCCAGTACTTC
TRBV6-5	TRBJ1-1	.	.	CASSYSPGTEAFF	TGTGCCAGCAGTTATTCCCCGGGCACTGAAGCTTTCTTT
TRBV28	TRBJ1-1	.	TRBD1	CATELPGQAVNTEAFF	TGTGCCACCGAATTGCCGGGACAGGCTGTGAACACTGAAGCTTTCTTT
TRBV16	TRBJ2-5	.	.	CASSSGKETQYF	TGTGCCAGCAGTTCCGGGAAAGAGACCCAGTACTTC